This T cell receptor beta chain originates from a study of cytomegalovirus exposure and HLA in healthy donors (dated by TCRdb to 2017 to 2019). Looking at the study overall: An earlier analysis of some 500 of the donors reported 250 to 300 Gb of sequence data and more than 90 million unique TCR beta sequences from about 179 million T cells. The study used immunosequencing to profile the T cell repertoires of several hundred subjects and linked those repertoires to cytomegalovirus serostatus. Alongside the repertoire data, information on donor age, sex, ethnicity and CMV serostatus was compiled. In the later analysis, no new phenotypic data were used to find candidate immune exposures; instead, reliance was placed on TCR beta sequences and their occurrence across donors. The study was designed to test whether signatures of past pathogen exposure could be identified by cataloging public T cell receptors. The genetic ancestry cluster associated with self-reported Caucasian donors included about 84% of the 398 genotyped donors. Genome-wide SNP genotypes for about 55% of the roughly 670 donors were used in a later genetic analysis, which treated that subset as a discovery cohort. HLA typing covered class I and class II loci at four-digit resolution. An early release that covered fewer than 800 HLA-typed donors contained approximately 300 gigabases of sequencing data and around 85 million unique TCR sequences. Among 398 genotyped donors of the cohort, an average of around 240,000 unique TCR beta nucleotide sequences were sequenced per donor, 15% to 20% of them non-productive. To decide whether each TCR beta V gene segment behaved as functional or pseudogenic, an earlier analysis of several hundred of the donors relied on high-throughput TCR beta sequencing. The number of donors typed differed by locus, with roughly 629-640 for A, B, C, DRB1 and DQB1, 522 for DQA1, nearly 610 for DPA1, and around 430 for DPB1. Roughly 5 DR-DQ haplotypes were treated as single units for association and clustering because of strong linkage in the cohort. Every discovery cohort repertoire had been produced on one sequencing platform. The study combined high-throughput TCR immunosequencing, statistical association of individual TCRs with disease status, and machine learning to predict cytomegalovirus infection status. A later analysis re-examined previously published TCR beta repertoires from more than 600 donors and added high-resolution HLA genotyping to investigate patterns of TCR occurrence. Along with the approximately 650-subject first cohort, a separate validation cohort of over 90 different subjects was used.

A note on this clone: The antigen this receptor binds is unknown. One base away there is no much larger clone; base qualities are not given.

Broad study findings and their caveats: The classifier was reported to diagnose cytomegalovirus status with high specificity and sensitivity in both the original and validation cohorts. Linkage disequilibrium might explain the correlated functional status among segregating V segments, but an unknown experimental factor could not be excluded. Compared with the approximately 700-donor mean, donors in an Asian-associated ancestry cluster had fewer N-insertions in productive TCRs, according to a later genetic analysis. Strong co-occurrence of HLA alleles, especially DR and DQ, made assigning TCR associations to individual alleles difficult. According to a later analysis, parvovirus B19, influenza, CMV and Epstein-Barr virus appeared linked to several top co-occurrence clusters. Because HLA typing was missing for some donors at each locus, association tests included only the typed subset. The sequencing pipeline was judged likely to have produced a cluster of highly shared sequence variants as a technical artifact. In an earlier analysis of fewer than 700 of the donors, most TCR beta V segments appeared in productive rearrangements about 87% or about 30% of the time, broadly matching IMGT annotations. Across donors, most TCR sequences were observed very rarely, whereas some public TCRs were present in many individuals. In a later analysis, HLA-associated TCR beta chains showed more clonal expansion and lower generation probabilities than non-associated chains that were equally common. In a later genetic analysis, a missense DCLRE1C variant was associated with V-gene and J-gene trimming of TCR beta chains, and the association was replicated in an independent cohort. A further reported finding was that TCR beta sequences accurately predicted the HLA-A and HLA-B alleles for most subjects in the first cohort. At a false discovery rate of 0.05, a later analysis linked 16,951 TCR beta sequences to specific HLA alleles. Three of the identified cytomegalovirus-associated TCR beta chains were confirmed in vitro to be specific for cytomegalovirus antigens. Immune exposure information for the cohort was limited to CMV serostatus. The study listed around 160 TCR beta chains as associated with cytomegalovirus. Only TCR beta chains were sequenced in this cohort, and the absence of alpha or paired-chain data limited detectable features. Presence/absence analyses assumed roughly uniform sequencing depth across donors, an assumption that may not hold. Most CMV-associated TCR beta chains appeared to be HLA-restricted in a later analysis, and the HLA associations seemed to be driven largely by CMV exposure. Because counts were too low, some 17 rarely observed V segments, including chromosome 9 orphons, were left out of the earlier analysis of 500 to 750 of the donors. Some IMGT-functional V segments, including TRBV6-2 and TRBV6-3, could not be distinguished by the 87-base-pair reads and were therefore excluded. The authors suggested that the approach could potentially be extended to other disease states and immunological phenotypes. According to a later analysis, TCR association rates differed among HLA loci, with DRB1 alleles showing the most associated TCRs and HLA-C alleles showing the fewest.

V gives up 5 bases and J gives up 1 base, and the segment between their germline ends measures 14 bases. The CDR3 covers 16 residues, taking in both the cysteine and the phenylalanine. Only CDR3 DNA remains: 48 bases, in frame from the first base. The germline V gene specifies SGHVS as CDR1 and FNYEAQ as CDR2. The cohort consisted of 600 to 700 healthy bone marrow donors. At the time of sampling, every cohort member was nominally healthy, though immune exposures that went unrecorded were likely present. The donor was CMV seronegative and was included in the group of several hundred seronegative cohort members. A peripheral blood sample was collected from each donor, and TCR beta sequencing was performed on peripheral blood mononuclear cells. The Qiagen DNeasy Blood Extraction Kit was used to extract genomic DNA from the blood cell samples. The library came from the immunoSEQ multiplex PCR assay. A mixture of 60 forward primers for TCR Vbeta segments and 13 reverse primers for TCR Jbeta segments was used in the multiplex PCR. Amplification of the CDR3 region of rearranged TCR beta genes was performed with a multiplex PCR assay on genomic DNA. The amplified TCR beta libraries were sequenced on the Illumina HiSeq System as 87-base-pair reads. Processing in the source paper ran as follows. In a later analysis, tens of millions of unique TCR beta chains were counted across the roughly 610 repertoires, and about 10 million of these chains were shared by at least two donors. To remove PCR and sequencing errors, raw reads were error-corrected and collapsed into unique sequences using a nearest-neighbor algorithm that merged closely related sequences. V, D and J gene segments were assigned by aligning CDR3 sequences to IMGT reference sequences. For a sequence to be retained, a match of at least six nucleotides to both a V gene segment and a J gene segment was required. A rearrangement was called productive if the CDR3 had no stop codons and remained in frame with V and J, and every other rearrangement was called non-productive. Following IMGT convention, CDR3 was defined as the stretch from the second conserved V-encoded cysteine up to the conserved J-encoded phenylalanine. The earlier analysis of about 590 of the donors excluded sequences that lacked an unambiguous match to a single V gene segment. An earlier analysis of under 750 of the donors called V segments functional above 56.7% productive rearrangements and segregating when the between-donor standard deviation exceeded 5%. To diagnose cytomegalovirus status from the catalog of TCR beta chain sequences, a statistical classification framework was built. In a later analysis, V and J genes were assigned by comparing TCR nucleotide sequences against IMGT/GENE-DB human TR gene sequences. Using the TCRdist pipeline, a later analysis assigned CDR3 sequences along with most-parsimonious VDJ recombination scenarios. A later analysis defined each TCR beta chain by its CDR3 amino acid sequence plus V-gene family, and excluded reads lacking a unique V-gene family. In a later analysis, 500 to 650 highly shared, low-generation-probability nucleotide sequences were removed to address suspected cross-contamination and a sequencing artifact. In a later analysis, a clonal expansion index for each public chain was calculated from normalized within-repertoire ranks of inferred template counts. Generation probabilities in a later analysis came from a VDJ recombination model fitted to out-of-frame rearrangements, and those results were checked against IGoR. A later analysis scored TCR-TCR, TCR-HLA and TCR-CMV co-occurrence with hypergeometric tests, applying a repertoire-size bias correction to TCR pairs. A later analysis estimated false discovery rates by permuting HLA or CMV assignments 20 times. In a later analysis, co-occurring TCRs were grouped using DBSCAN, with TCRdist sequence similarity added in when clustering inside HLA-allele-positive subsets. Co-occurrence clustering excluded repertoires with fewer than 30,000 or more than 120,000 public chains, plus five with anomalous nucleotide sharing. TCRdb took over this immuneACCESS table, retaining in-frame rearrangements with V and J assigned. Such tables are incomplete; in checked studies, under half of the missing clones stem from an unresolved V gene, and the remainder is unexplained. That table furnishes V, J and clone size, whereas the DNA furnished D and trimming. The sample data list 150,000 to 200,000 clones, and more than 85% of these were observed just once. The top ten constitute approximately 1.5% of the sample.

The chain is encoded by TRBV7-6 joined to TRBJ2-2; D gene: possibly TRBD2, on 6 matching bases. The source is a woman aged 18-35 years in good health and CMV-seronegative. The specimen was PBMCs. The encoded CDR3 is CASSRLVPVNTGELFF. The sequenced DNA: TGTGCCAGCAGCCGACTAGTTCCGGTGAACACCGGGGAGCTGTTTTTT.